This TCR beta chain was recorded in a study of blood T cell repertoires in COVID-19. Turning to the study itself: Samples of COVID-19 (acute and convalescent) were obtained from the United States, Italy and Spain. T cells, B-cell-depleted T cells, or PBMCs provided the cDNA or gDNA that served as material.

CDR1 and CDR2 from the germline V gene are MGHDK and SYGVNS. V lost 7 bases to trimming and J lost 5 bases; unmatched junction nucleotides: 8. The CDR3 contains 14 residues. TCRdb keeps only in-frame clones here, not all; method: immunoSEQ multiplex PCR. The sample consists of around 120,000 clones, 85% to 90% of them appearing once. The sample taken for sequencing was peripheral blood. This sequence originates from a woman between 55 and 75 years old with COVID-19, enrolled during active disease. The rearrangement links TRBV25-1 to TRBJ1-2; TRBD1 matches at 9 bases. The CDR3 DNA sequence: TGTGCCAGCAACCCGGGACAGGGTTTATATGGCTACACCTTC. This sequence encodes CASNPGQGLYGYTF.